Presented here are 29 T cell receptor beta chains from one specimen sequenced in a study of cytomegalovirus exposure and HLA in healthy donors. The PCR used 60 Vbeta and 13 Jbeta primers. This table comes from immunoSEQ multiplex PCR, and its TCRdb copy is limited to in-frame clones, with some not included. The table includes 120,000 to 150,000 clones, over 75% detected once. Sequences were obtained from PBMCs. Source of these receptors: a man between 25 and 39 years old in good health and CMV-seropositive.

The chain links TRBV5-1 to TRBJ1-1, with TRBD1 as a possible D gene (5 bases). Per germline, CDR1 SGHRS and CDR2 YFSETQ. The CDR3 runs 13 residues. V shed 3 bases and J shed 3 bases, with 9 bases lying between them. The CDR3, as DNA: TGCGCCAGCAGCTATGCAGGGTACACTGAAGCTTTCTTT. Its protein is CASSYAGYTEAFF.

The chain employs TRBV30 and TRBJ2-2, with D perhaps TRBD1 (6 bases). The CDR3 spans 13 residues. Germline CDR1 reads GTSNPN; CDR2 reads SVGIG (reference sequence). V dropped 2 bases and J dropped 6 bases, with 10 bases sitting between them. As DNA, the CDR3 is TGTGCCTGGAGTAGACAGGTATCCGGGGAGCTGTTTTTT. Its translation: CAWSRQVSGELFF.

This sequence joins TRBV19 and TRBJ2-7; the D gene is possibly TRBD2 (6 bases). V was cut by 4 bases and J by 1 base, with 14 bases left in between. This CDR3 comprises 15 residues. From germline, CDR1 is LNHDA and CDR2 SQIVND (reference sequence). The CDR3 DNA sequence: TGTGCCAGTAGTAGCGGGACGCTGCCTTCCTACGAGCAGTACTTC. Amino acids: CASSSGTLPSYEQYF. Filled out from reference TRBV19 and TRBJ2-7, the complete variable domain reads DGGITQSPKYLFRKEGQNVTLSCEQNLNHDAMYWYRQDPGQGLRLIYYSQIVNDFQKGDIAEGYSVSREKKESFPLTVTSAQKNPTAFYLCASSSGTLPSYEQYFGPGTRLTVT.

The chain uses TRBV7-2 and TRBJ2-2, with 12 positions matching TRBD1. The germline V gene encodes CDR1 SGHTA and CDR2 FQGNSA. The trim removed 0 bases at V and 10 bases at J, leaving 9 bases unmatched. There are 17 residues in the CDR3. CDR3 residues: CASSLAGDRGLFAELFF. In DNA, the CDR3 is TGTGCCAGCAGCTTAGCTGGGGACAGGGGGCTCTTTGCGGAGCTGTTTTTT.

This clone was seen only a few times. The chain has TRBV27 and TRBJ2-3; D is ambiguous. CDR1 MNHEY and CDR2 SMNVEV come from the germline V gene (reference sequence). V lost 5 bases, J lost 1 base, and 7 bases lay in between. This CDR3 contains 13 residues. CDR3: CASSVQGTDTQYF. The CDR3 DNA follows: TGTGCCAGCAGTGTGCAGGGCACAGATACGCAGTATTTT.

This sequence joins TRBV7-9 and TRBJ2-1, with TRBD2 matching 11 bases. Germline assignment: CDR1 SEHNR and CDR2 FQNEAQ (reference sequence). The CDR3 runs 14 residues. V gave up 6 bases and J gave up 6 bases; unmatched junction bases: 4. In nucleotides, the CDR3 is TGTGCCAGCAGACTAGCGGGAGTTGTCAATGAGCAGTTCTTC. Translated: CASRLAGVVNEQFF.

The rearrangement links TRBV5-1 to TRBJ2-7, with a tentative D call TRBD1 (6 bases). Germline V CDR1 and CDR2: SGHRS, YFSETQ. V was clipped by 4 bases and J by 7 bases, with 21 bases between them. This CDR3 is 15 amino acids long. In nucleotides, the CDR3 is TGCGCCAGCAGCGCTCCATGGGGGCCCCGTTTGGAGCAGTACTTC. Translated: CASSAPWGPRLEQYF.

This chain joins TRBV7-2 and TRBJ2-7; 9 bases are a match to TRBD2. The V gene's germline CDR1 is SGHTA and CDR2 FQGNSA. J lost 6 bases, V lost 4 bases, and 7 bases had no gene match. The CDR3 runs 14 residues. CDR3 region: CASSYNGLASEQYF. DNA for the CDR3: TGTGCCAGCAGCTATAACGGACTAGCGTCCGAGCAGTACTTC.

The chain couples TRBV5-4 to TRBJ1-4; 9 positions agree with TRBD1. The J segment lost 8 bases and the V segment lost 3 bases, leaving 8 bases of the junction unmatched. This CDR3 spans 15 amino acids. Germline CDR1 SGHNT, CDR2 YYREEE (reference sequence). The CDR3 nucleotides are TGTGCCAGCAGCTCCCTAGGGACAGGGTCGGAAAAACTGTTTTTT. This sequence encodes CASSSLGTGSEKLFF.

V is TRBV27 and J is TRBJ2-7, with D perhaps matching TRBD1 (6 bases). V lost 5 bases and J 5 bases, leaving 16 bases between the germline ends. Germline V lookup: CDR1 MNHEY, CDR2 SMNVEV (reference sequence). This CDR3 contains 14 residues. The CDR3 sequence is CASSPGQFPDEQYF. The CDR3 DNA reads TGTGCCAGCAGTCCCGGACAGTTCCCGGACGAGCAGTACTTC.

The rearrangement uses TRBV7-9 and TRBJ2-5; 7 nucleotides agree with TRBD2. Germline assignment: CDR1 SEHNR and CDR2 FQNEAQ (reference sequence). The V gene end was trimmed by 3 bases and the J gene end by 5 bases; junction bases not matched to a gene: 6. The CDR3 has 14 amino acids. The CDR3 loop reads CASSLGGFEETQYF. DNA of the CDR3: TGTGCCAGCAGCTTGGGAGGGTTTGAGGAGACCCAGTACTTC.

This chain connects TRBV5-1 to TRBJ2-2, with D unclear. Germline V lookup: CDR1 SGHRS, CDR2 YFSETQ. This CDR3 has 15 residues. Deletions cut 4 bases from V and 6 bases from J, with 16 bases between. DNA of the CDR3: TGCGCCAGCAGCCTCTCAAGCTACCTATCCGGGGAGCTGTTTTTT. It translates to CASSLSSYLSGELFF.

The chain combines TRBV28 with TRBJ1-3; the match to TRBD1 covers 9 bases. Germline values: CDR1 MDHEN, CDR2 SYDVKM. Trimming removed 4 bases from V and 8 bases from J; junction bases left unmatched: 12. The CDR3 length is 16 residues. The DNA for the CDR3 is TGTGCCAGCAGTTACGGGACAGGGAGTATCGGAGACACCATATATTTT. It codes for CASSYGTGSIGDTIYF.

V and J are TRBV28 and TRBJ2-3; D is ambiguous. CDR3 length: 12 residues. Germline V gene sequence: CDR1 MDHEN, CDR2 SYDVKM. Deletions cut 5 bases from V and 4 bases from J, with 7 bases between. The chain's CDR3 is CASSQQSDTQYF. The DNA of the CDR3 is TGTGCCAGCAGTCAACAGTCAGATACGCAGTATTTT.

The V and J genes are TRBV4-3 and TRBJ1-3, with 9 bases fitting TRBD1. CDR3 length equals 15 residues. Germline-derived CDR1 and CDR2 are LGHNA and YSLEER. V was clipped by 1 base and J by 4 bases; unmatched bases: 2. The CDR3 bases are TGCGCCAGCAGCCAAGGGACAGGGGTAGGAAACACCATATATTTT. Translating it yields CASSQGTGVGNTIYF.

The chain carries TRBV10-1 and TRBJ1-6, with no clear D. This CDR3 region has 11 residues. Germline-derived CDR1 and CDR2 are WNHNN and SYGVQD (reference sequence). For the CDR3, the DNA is TGCTCGAGCGTGTTCATCTCACCCCTCCACTTT. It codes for CSSVFISPLHF.

The CDR3, as DNA: TGCAGCGTTGACCCGAGCTTACTAGCGGTTCAAGAGACCCAGTACTTC. It is translated as CSVDPSLLAVQETQYF. The V call is TRBV29-1, the J call TRBJ2-5; TRBD2 agrees at 8 bases. The CDR3 is 16 residues long. From germline, CDR1 is SQVTM and CDR2 ANQGSEA. V was pared by 3 bases and J by 2 bases, with 11 bases of the junction left unmatched.

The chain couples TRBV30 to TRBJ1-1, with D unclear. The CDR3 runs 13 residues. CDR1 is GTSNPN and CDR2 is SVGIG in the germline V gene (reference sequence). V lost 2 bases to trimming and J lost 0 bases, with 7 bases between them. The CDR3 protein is CAWSYQVNTEAFF. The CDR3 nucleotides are TGTGCCTGGAGTTATCAGGTGAACACTGAAGCTTTCTTT.

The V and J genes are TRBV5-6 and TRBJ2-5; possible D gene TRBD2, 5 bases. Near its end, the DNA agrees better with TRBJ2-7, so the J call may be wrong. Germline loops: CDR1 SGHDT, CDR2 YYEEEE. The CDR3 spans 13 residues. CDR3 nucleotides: TGTGCCAGCAGCGTGGGCCGGCGGGACGAGCAGTACTTC. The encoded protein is CASSVGRRDEQYF.

The CDR3 sequence is CAWSRTLGYTF. The CDR3 region has the DNA TGTGCCTGGAGCCGGACTCTAGGCTACACCTTC. The V call is TRBV30, the J call TRBJ1-2, with D unresolved. The germline V gene has CDR1 GTSNPN and CDR2 SVGIG (reference sequence). CDR3 length equals 11 residues. V dropped 3 bases and J dropped 8 bases, with 10 bases sitting between them.

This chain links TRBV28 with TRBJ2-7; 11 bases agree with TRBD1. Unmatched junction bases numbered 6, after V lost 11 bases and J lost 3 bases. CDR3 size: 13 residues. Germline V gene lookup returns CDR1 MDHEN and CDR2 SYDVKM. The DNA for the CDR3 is TGTGCCGGATCCGGGACAGGGGGCTACGAGCAGTACTTC. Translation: CAGSGTGGYEQYF.

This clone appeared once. The CDR3 spells CSANMNTEAFF. The CDR3, as DNA: TGCAGTGCCAACATGAACACTGAAGCTTTCTTT. This chain uses TRBV20-1 with TRBJ1-1; D is ambiguous. Trimming took 6 bases from V and 0 from J, leaving 5 bases between them. Germline values: CDR1 DFQATT, CDR2 SNEGSKA (reference sequence). The CDR3 contains 11 residues.

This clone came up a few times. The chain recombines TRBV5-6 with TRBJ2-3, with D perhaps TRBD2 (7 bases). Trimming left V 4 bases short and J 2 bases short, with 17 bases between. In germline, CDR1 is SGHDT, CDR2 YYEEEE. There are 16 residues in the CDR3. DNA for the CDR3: TGTGCCAGCAGCCCTCCGGCGGGGGCCCACACAGATACGCAGTATTTT. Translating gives CASSPPAGAHTDTQYF.

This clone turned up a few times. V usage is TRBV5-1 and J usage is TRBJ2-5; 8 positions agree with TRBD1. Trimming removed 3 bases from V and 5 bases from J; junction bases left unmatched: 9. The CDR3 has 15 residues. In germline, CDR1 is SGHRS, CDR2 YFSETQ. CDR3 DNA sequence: TGCGCCAGCAGCTCAACAGGGGGTATCTCGGAGACCCAGTACTTC. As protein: CASSSTGGISETQYF.

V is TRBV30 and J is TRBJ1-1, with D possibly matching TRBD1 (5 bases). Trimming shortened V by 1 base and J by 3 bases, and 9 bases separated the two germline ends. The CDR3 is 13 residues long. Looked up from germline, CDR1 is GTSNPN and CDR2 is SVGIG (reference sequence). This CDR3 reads CAWSEAGHTEAFF. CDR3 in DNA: TGTGCCTGGAGTGAGGCAGGGCACACTGAAGCTTTCTTT.

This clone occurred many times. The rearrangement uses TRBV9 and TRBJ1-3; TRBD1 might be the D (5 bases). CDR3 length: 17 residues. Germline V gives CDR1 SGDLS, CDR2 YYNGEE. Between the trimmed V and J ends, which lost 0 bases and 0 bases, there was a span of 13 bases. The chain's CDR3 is CASSVEGMGLSGNTIYF. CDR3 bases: TGTGCCAGCAGCGTAGAAGGGATGGGGCTCTCTGGAAACACCATATATTTT.

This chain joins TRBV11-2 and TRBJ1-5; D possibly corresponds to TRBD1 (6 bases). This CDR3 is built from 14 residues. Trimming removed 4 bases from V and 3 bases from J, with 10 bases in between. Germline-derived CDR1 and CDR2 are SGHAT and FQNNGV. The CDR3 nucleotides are TGTGCCAGCAGCTCCAGGACAGACAATCAGCCCCAGCATTTT. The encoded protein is CASSSRTDNQPQHF.

The CDR3 reads CASSSPGQGKDEQYF. The CDR3 bases are TGTGCCAGCAGCTCCCCTGGACAGGGGAAGGACGAGCAGTACTTC. The J gene is TRBJ2-7, the V gene TRBV7-9, with TRBD1 matching 9 bases. CDR1 is SEHNR, CDR2 FQNEAQ, per germline (reference sequence). The CDR3 runs to 15 residues. The V gene end was trimmed by 4 bases and the J gene end by 5 bases; junction bases not matched to a gene: 9. Drawing the rest from reference TRBV7-9 and TRBJ2-7, the complete variable domain is DTGVSQNPRHKITKRGQNVTFRCDPISEHNRLYWYRQTLGQGPEFLTYFQNEAQLEKSRLLSDRFSAERPKGSFSTLEIQRTEQGDSAMYLCASSSPGQGKDEQYFGPGTRLTVT.

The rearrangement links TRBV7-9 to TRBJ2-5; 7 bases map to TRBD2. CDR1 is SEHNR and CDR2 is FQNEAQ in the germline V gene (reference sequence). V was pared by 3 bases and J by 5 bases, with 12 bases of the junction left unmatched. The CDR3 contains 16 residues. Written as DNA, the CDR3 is TGTGCCAGCAGCTTGGGTGGTGGCGGGAGATTGGAGACCCAGTACTTC. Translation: CASSLGGGGRLETQYF.